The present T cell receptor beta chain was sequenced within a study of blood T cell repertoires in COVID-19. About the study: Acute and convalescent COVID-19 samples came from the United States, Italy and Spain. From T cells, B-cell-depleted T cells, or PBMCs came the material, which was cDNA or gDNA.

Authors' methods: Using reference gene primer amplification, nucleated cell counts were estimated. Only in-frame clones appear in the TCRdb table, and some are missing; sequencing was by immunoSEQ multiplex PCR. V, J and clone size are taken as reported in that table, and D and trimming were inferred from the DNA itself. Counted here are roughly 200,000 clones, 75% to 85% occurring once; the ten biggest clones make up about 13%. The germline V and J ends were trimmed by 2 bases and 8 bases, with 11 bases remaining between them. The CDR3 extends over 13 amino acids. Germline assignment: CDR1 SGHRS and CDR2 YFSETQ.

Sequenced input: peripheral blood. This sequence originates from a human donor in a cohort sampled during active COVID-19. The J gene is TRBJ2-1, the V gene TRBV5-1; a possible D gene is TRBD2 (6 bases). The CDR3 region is CASSFAGNDEQFF. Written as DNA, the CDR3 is TGCGCCAGCAGCTTTGCGGGGAATGATGAGCAGTTCTTC. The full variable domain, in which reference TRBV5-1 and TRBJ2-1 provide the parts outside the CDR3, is KAGVTQTPRYLIKTRGQQVTLSCSPISGHRSVSWYQQTPGQGLQFLFEYFSETQRNKGNFPGRFSGRQFSNSRSEMNVSTLELGDSALYLCASSFAGNDEQFFGPGTRLTVL.